A single sample is the source of the 24 T cell receptor beta chains below, sequenced in a study of T cells in Graves' hyperthyroidism and ophthalmopathy (dated by TCRdb to the late 2010s). Library preparation was by multiplex PCR. The instrument given in TCRdb is Illumina HiSeq 2000. Amplification of TCR beta CDR3 regions was carried out from RNA transcripts. A first-round RT-PCR of the TCR CDR3 used the HTBI primer set with the Qiagen OneStep RT-PCR kit. Clones were called with MiXCR by TCRdb after fastp trimmed the public reads at Q25, and only in-frame beta chains were retained. Identical CDR3 proteins give one entry, which carries the most common genes and DNA. The sample table contains 100,000 to 130,000 distinct CDR3 sequences; only one count was recorded for 15% to 20% of them. The ten most abundant clones make up around two fifths of the sample. The specimen was blood. The receptors stem from a woman between 45 and 60 years old with Graves' hyperthyroidism.

This clonotype was observed many times. The V call is TRBV5-1, the J call TRBJ2-1; D tentatively fits TRBD1 or TRBD2 (5 bases each). Germline CDR1 reads SGHRS; CDR2 reads YFSETQ. V lost 4 bases to trimming and J lost 7 bases, with 18 bases between them. The CDR3 sequence is 15 residues long. In DNA form, the CDR3 reads TGCGCCAGCAGCCCTACCGACCCGGGGCTTAATGAGCAGTTCTTC. This encodes CASSPTDPGLNEQFF.

This clonotype was observed many times. This chain connects TRBV24-1 to TRBJ2-1, with TRBD1 matching 7 bases. This CDR3 region has 16 residues. CDR1 KGHDR and CDR2 SFDVKD come from the germline V gene. With 3 bases clipped from V and 7 bases from J, the junction kept 11 bases outside the gene matches. CDR3 residues: CATSDPGRRGRNEQFF. DNA for the CDR3: TGTGCCACCAGTGATCCTGGGAGAAGGGGGCGTAATGAGCAGTTCTTC.

This clonotype was detected ten times or more. The chain employs TRBV20-1 and TRBJ2-5; possible D gene TRBD1, 8 bases. The CDR3 is 14 amino acids. V was trimmed by 3 bases and J by 4 bases, leaving 15 bases between them. Germline V gene data show CDR1 as DFQATT and CDR2 as SNEGSKA (reference sequence). CDR3 region: CSASKDREGETQYF. Written as DNA, the CDR3 is TGCAGTGCTAGTAAGGACAGGGAGGGAGAGACCCAGTACTTC.

This clonotype was recorded many times. The chain uses TRBV15 and TRBJ2-3; TRBD1 or TRBD2 may be the D gene (5 bases each). CDR1 LNHNV and CDR2 YYDKDF come from the germline V gene (reference sequence). The CDR3 loop spans 16 amino acids. The V end lost 0 bases, the J end lost 3 bases, and 13 bases lay between the germline ends. In DNA form, the CDR3 reads TGTGCCACCAGCAGAGATGAGGGGTGGGGGACAGATACGCAGTATTTT. This gives the protein CATSRDEGWGTDTQYF.

Comments on this clonotype: This sequence may be a read error, since a much larger clone differs from it by one base. This rearrangement joins TRBV6-1 to TRBJ2-3; possible D gene TRBD2, 5 bases. Trimming cost V 8 bases and J 6 bases, with 18 bases left between them. The V gene's germline CDR1 is MNHNS and CDR2 SASEGT. The CDR3 is 14 amino acids. The DNA for the CDR3 is TGTGCCAGCGGCGAACGCCCCGCGGGTGATACGCAGTATTTT. Its translation: CASGERPAGDTQYF.

Ten or more counts support this clonotype. The chain has TRBV9 and TRBJ2-1; TRBD2 aligns across 14 bases. The CDR3 is made up of 16 amino acids. Germline V gene data show CDR1 as SGDLS and CDR2 as YYNGEE. The V segment lost 3 bases and the J segment 5 bases; nucleotides outside the gene matches: 4. The CDR3 nucleotides are TGTGCCAGCAGCGGACTAGCGGGAGGGGAGGACAATGAGCAGTTCTTC. Translated, it gives CASSGLAGGEDNEQFF.

This clonotype appeared many times. This chain links TRBV18 with TRBJ1-1; the D is unclear. V was clipped by 3 bases and J by 1 base, with 12 bases between them. CDR3 size: 15 residues. From germline, CDR1 is KGHSH and CDR2 LQKENI. The CDR3 is CASSPARDGNTEAFF. The CDR3 nucleotides read TGTGCCAGCTCACCGGCGCGGGATGGGAACACTGAAGCTTTCTTT.

This clonotype was found many times. The rearrangement links TRBV10-2 to TRBJ1-5; D remains unclear. The V end was cut by 0 bases, the J end by 5 bases, with 5 bases between. The CDR3 is made up of 13 amino acids. Germline CDR1 WSHSY, CDR2 SAAADI. The CDR3 region is CASSESRDQPQHF. CDR3 sequence (DNA): TGCGCCAGCAGTGAGTCACGGGATCAGCCCCAGCATTTT.

This clonotype was observed a few times. The CDR3 coding sequence is TGTGCCAGCAGTTTCGGAGGACAGGGGTCCTACGAGCAGTACTTC. Translation gives CASSFGGQGSYEQYF. This chain joins TRBV12-3 or TRBV12-4 and TRBJ2-7; 9 bases line up with TRBD1. This CDR3 spans 15 amino acids. V lost 3 bases and J lost 1; bases outside the gene matches: 4.

The gene calls are TRBV28 and TRBJ1-1; D gene ambiguous. This CDR3 comprises 13 residues. V lost 2 bases and J 7 bases, leaving 11 bases between the germline ends. CDR1 is MDHEN, CDR2 SYDVKM, per germline. CDR3 nucleotides: TGTGCCAGCAGTTTAAGGCCGGTGGGTGAAGCTTTCTTT. It translates to CASSLRPVGEAFF.

The table lists this clonotype with many counts. This chain joins TRBV20-1 and TRBJ1-1, with D perhaps TRBD1 (5 bases). This CDR3 comprises 10 residues. V lost 0 bases and J lost 11, with 7 bases in between. Germline assignment: CDR1 DFQATT and CDR2 SNEGSKA (reference sequence). The CDR3 loop reads CSARDGGAFF. DNA of the CDR3: TGCAGTGCTAGAGACGGGGGGGCTTTCTTT.

The gene calls are TRBV11-3 and TRBJ2-1; D not certain. Germline values: CDR1 SGHNT, CDR2 YENEEA. V lost 5 bases, J lost 6 bases, and 11 bases lay in between. The CDR3 consists of 13 residues. The DNA for the CDR3 is TGTGCCAGCAGCCTAGGGCTAGTCAATGAGCAGTTCTTC. This gives the protein CASSLGLVNEQFF. Drawing the rest from reference TRBV11-3 and TRBJ2-1, the complete variable domain is EAGVVQSPRYKIIEKKQPVAFWCNPISGHNTLYWYLQNLGQGPELLIRYENEEAVDDSQLPKDRFSAERLKGVDSTLKIQPAELGDSAVYLCASSLGLVNEQFFGPGTRLTVL.

This clonotype was seen a single time. The CDR3 coding sequence is TGTGCCAGCAGCCCAACAGGGGAGGATACGCAGTATTTT. Amino acid sequence: CASSPTGEDTQYF. The chain links TRBV3-1 to TRBJ2-3; 7 bases line up with TRBD1. The germline V gene encodes CDR1 LGHDT and CDR2 YNNKEL (reference sequence). The junction had 4 bases not matched to a gene; V was cut back by 4 bases and J by 6 bases. The CDR3 runs to 13 residues.

This clonotype was observed many times. This chain connects TRBV28 to TRBJ1-1; D uncertain. V lost 2 bases and J 11 bases, leaving 15 bases between the germline ends. CDR1 MDHEN and CDR2 SYDVKM come from the germline V gene. This CDR3 comprises 13 residues. The CDR3 region has the DNA TGTGCCAGCAGTTTACTGGACGGAGGGAGGGCTTTCTTT. It encodes CASSLLDGGRAFF.

This clonotype was detected many times. The V and J genes are TRBV6-1 and TRBJ2-2; TRBD1 matches at 9 bases. CDR1 MNHNS and CDR2 SASEGT come from the germline V gene. The length of the CDR3 is 17 residues. With 5 bases clipped from V and 2 bases from J, the junction kept 9 bases outside the gene matches. This CDR3 is CASSFDRGSLNTGELFF. CDR3 bases: TGTGCCAGCAGTTTTGACAGGGGGTCACTCAACACCGGGGAGCTGTTTTTT.

Only a few counts were recorded for this clonotype. The genes are TRBV20-1 and TRBJ2-5; the D is unclear. CDR1 and CDR2 from the germline V gene are DFQATT and SNEGSKA (reference sequence). This CDR3 has 12 residues. Trimming stripped 5 bases from V and 4 bases from J, with 11 bases between. The CDR3 DNA follows: TGCAGTGCTGACCGACTCGGAGAGACCCAGTACTTC. This encodes CSADRLGETQYF.

This clonotype showed up many times. V usage is TRBV7-8 and J usage is TRBJ2-5; no definite D call. V was shortened by 4 bases and J by 4 bases, with 4 bases between the two germline ends. From germline, CDR1 is SGHVS and CDR2 FQNEAQ. The CDR3 totals 11 residues. In DNA, the CDR3 is TGTGCCAGCAGCTCAGTAGAGACCCAGTACTTC. This codes for CASSSVETQYF.

This clonotype was observed many times. The V gene is TRBV13, the J gene TRBJ2-7; possibly TRBD1 for D (6 bases). This CDR3 is 15 amino acids long. With 5 bases removed from V and 6 bases from J, the gap between germline ends came to 20 bases. Germline CDR1 reads PRHDT; CDR2 reads FYEKMQ (reference sequence). CDR3 in DNA: TGTGCCAGCAGCGATGGGACCACCAGGGGTCTCGAGCAGTACTTC. It yields the protein CASSDGTTRGLEQYF.

Many counts were recorded for this clonotype. The chain joins TRBV28 to TRBJ1-1; TRBD1 might be the D (5 bases). This CDR3 contains 15 residues. The V gene lost 7 bases and the J gene lost 5 bases, with 20 bases spanning the gap. The germline gives CDR1 MDHEN, CDR2 SYDVKM. In DNA, the CDR3 is TGTGCCAGCACCAACCCGTGGGGCAGGGAGACTGAAGCTTTCTTT. Protein: CASTNPWGRETEAFF. Full variable domain (remainder filled in from reference TRBV28 and TRBJ1-1): DVKVTQSSRYLVKRTGEKVFLECVQDMDHENMFWYRQDPGLGLRLIYFSYDVKMKEKGDIPEGYSVSREKKERFSLILESASTNQTSMYLCASTNPWGRETEAFFGQGTRLTVV.

This clonotype was counted ten times or more. This rearrangement joins TRBV28 to TRBJ2-3; 10 bases are a match to TRBD2. The germline V gene encodes CDR1 MDHEN and CDR2 SYDVKM. The length of the CDR3 is 18 residues. V lost 4 bases to trimming and J lost 0 bases; unmatched junction nucleotides: 10. The CDR3: CASSSRAGGRNSTDTQYF. CDR3 sequence (DNA): TGTGCCAGCAGTTCGCGAGCGGGAGGGCGGAATAGCACAGATACGCAGTATTTT.

This clonotype was seen repeatedly, ten times or more. The genes are TRBV12-3 or TRBV12-4 and TRBJ2-1; D may correspond to TRBD1 or TRBD2 (5 bases each). The germline V and J ends were trimmed by 4 bases and 9 bases, with 13 bases remaining between them. There are 13 residues in the CDR3. The CDR3 here is CASSWVQGAEQFF. The CDR3 DNA follows: TGTGCCAGCAGTTGGGTTCAGGGAGCTGAGCAGTTCTTC.

Many counts were recorded for this clonotype. This rearrangement joins TRBV6-1 to TRBJ2-7; 11 positions agree with TRBD2. Looked up from germline, CDR1 is MNHNS and CDR2 is SASEGT. V was pared by 6 bases and J by 4 bases, with 11 bases of the junction left unmatched. The CDR3 loop spans 16 amino acids. The CDR3 bases are TGTGCCAGCAGGTCCCCACTAGCGGGAGATTCTTACGAGCAGTACTTC. It specifies CASRSPLAGDSYEQYF.

The chain carries TRBV6-1 and TRBJ1-4; 10 nucleotides match TRBD1. CDR1 and CDR2 (germline): MNHNS, SASEGT. The trim removed 5 bases at V and 4 bases at J, leaving 1 base unmatched. There are 14 residues in the CDR3. The CDR3 bases are TGTGCCAGCAGTCGGGACAGGGGTAATGAAAAACTGTTTTTT. Translated, it gives CASSRDRGNEKLFF.

This clonotype showed up many times. The chain links TRBV3-1 to TRBJ2-2; 13 nucleotides match TRBD2. CDR1 is LGHDT and CDR2 is YNNKEL in the germline V gene (reference sequence). The CDR3 is 16 amino acids. The junction had 1 base not matched to a gene; V was cut back by 1 base and J by 5 bases. In DNA, the CDR3 is TGTGCCAGCAGCCAAGTGGGACTAGCGGGGACCGGGGAGCTGTTTTTT. This sequence encodes CASSQVGLAGTGELFF.